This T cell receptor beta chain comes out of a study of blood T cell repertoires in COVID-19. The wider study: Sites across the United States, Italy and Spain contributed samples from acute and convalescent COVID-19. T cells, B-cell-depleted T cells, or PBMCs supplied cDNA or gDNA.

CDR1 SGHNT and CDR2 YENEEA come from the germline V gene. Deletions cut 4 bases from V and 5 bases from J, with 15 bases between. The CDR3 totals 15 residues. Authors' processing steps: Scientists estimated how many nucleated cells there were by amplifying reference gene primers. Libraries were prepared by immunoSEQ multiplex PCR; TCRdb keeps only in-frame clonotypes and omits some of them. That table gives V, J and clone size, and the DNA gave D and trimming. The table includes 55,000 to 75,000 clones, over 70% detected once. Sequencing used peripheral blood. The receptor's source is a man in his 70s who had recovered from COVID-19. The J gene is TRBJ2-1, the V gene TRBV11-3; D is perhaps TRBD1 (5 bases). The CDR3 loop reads CASSSMSRGHNEQFF. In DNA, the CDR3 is TGTGCCAGCAGCTCCATGTCAAGGGGCCACAATGAGCAGTTCTTC.